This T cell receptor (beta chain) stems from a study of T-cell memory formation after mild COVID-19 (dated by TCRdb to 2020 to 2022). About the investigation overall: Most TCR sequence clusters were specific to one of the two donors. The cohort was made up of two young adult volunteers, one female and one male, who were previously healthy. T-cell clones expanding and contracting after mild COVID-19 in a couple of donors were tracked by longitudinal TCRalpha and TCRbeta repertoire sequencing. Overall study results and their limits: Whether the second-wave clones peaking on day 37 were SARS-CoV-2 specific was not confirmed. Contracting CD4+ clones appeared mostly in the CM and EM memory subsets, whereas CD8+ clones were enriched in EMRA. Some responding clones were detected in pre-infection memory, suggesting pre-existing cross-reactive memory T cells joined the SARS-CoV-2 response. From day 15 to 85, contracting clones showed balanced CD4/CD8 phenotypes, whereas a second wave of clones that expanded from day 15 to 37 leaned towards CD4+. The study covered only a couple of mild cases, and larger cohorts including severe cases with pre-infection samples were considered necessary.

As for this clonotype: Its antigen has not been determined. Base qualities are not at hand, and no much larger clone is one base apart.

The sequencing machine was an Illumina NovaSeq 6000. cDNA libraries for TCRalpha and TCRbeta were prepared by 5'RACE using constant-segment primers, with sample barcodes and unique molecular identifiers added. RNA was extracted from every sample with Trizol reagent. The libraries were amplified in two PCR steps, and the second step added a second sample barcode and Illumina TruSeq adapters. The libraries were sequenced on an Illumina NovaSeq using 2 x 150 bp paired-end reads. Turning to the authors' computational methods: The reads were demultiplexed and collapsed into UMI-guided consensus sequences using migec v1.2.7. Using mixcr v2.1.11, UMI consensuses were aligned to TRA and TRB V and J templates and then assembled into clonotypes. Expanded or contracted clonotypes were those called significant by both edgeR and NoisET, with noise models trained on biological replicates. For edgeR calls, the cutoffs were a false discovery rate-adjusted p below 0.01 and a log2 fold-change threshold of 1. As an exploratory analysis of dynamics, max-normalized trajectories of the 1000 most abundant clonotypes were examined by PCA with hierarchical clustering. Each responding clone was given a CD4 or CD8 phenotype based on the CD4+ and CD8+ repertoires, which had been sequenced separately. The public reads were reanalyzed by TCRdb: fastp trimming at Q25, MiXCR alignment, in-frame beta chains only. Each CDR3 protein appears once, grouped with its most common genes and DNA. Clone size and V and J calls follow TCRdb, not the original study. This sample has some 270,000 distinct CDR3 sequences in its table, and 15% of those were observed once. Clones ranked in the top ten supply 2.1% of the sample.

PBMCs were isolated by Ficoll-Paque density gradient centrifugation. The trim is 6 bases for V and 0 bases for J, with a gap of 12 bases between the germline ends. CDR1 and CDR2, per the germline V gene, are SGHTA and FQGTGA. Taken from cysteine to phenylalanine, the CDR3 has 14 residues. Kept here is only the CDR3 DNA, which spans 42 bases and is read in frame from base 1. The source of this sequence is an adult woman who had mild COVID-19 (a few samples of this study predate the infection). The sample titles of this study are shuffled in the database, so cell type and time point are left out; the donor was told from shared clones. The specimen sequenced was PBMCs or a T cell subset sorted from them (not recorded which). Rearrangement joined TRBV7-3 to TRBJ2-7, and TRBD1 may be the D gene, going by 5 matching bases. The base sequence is TGTGCCAGCAGAACCCCGACAGCCTCCTACGAGCAGTACTTC. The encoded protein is CASRTPTASYEQYF.